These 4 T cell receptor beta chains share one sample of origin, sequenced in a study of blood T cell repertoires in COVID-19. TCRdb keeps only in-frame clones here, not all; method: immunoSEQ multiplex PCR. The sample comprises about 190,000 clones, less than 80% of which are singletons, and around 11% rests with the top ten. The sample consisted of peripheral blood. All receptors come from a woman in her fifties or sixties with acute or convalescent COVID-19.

The CDR3 region is CASSRGGGESYGYTF. CDR3 sequence (DNA): TGTGCCAGCAGCCGGGGAGGAGGCGAGTCATATGGCTACACCTTC. The genes are TRBV28 and TRBJ1-2; unclear D gene. Germline V gives CDR1 MDHEN, CDR2 SYDVKM. V lost 6 bases, J lost 5 bases, and 19 bases lay in between. This CDR3 contains 15 residues.

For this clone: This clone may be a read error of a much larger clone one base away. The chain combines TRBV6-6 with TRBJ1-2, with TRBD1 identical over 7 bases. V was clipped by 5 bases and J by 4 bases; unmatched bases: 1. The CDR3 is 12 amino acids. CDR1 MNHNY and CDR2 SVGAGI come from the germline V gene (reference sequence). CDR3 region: CASSRDSYGYTF. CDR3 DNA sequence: TGTGCCAGCAGTCGGGACAGCTATGGCTACACCTTC.

CDR3 amino acids: CASAERGALNEQFF. The CDR3 nucleotides read TGTGCCAGCGCAGAGCGGGGGGCACTCAATGAGCAGTTCTTC. The chain carries TRBV3-1 (or the pseudogene TRBV3-2) and TRBJ2-1, with 9 positions matching TRBD2. The trim removed 8 bases at V and 6 bases at J, leaving 8 bases unmatched. CDR1 LGHDT and CDR2 YNNKEL come from the germline V gene (reference sequence). The length of the CDR3 is 14 residues.

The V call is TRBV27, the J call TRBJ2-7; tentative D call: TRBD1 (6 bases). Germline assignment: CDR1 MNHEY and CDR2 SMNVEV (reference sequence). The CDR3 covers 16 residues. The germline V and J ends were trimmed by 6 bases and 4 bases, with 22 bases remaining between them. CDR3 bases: TGTGCCAGCAGCTTCCGGGACATCTTAACGAAGTACGAGCAGTACTTC. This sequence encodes CASSFRDILTKYEQYF.